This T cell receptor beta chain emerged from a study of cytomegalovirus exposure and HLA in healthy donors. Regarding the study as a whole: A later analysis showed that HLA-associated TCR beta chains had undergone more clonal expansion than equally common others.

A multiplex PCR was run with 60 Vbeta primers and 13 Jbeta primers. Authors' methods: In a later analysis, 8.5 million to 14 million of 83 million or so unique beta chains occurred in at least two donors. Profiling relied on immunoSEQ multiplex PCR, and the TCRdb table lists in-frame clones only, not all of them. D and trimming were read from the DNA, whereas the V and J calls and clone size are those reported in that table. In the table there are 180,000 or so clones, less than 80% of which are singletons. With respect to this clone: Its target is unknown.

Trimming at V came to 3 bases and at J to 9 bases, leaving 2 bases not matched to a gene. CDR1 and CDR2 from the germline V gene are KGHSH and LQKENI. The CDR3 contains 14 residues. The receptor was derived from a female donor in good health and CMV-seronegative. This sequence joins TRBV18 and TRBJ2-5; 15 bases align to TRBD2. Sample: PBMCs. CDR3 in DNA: TGTGCCAGCTCACCGGGACTAGCGGGAGGTGCCCAGTACTTC. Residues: CASSPGLAGGAQYF.